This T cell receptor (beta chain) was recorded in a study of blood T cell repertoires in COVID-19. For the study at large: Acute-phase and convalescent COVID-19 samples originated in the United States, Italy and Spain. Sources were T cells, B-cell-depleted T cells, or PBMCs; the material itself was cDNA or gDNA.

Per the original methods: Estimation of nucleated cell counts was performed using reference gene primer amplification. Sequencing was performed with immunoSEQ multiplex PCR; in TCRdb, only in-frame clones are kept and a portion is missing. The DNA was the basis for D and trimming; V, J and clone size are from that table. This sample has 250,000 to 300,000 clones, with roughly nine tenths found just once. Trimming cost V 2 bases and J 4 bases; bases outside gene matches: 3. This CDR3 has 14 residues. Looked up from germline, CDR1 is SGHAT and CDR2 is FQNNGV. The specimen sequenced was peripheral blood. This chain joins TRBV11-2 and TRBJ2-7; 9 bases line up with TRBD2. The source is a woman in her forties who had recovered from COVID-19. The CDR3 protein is CASSLSSGNYEQYF. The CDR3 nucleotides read TGTGCCAGCAGCTTATCTAGCGGGAATTACGAGCAGTACTTC.